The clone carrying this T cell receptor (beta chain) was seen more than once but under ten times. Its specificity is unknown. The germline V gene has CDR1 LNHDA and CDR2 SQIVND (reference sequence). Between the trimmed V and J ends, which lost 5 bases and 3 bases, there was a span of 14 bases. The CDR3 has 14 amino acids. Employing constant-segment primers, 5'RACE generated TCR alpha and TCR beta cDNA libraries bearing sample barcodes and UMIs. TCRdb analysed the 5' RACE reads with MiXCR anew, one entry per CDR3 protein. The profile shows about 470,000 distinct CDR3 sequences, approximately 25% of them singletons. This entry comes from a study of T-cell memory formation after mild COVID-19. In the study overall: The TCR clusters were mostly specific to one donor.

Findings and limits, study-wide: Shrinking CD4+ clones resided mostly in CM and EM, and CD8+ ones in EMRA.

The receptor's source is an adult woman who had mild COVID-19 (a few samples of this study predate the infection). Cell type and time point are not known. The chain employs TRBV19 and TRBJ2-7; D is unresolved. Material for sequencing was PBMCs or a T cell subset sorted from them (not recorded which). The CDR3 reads CASSFRTAGYEQYF. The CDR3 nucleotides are TGTGCCAGTAGTTTCCGGACCGCCGGCTACGAGCAGTACTTC.